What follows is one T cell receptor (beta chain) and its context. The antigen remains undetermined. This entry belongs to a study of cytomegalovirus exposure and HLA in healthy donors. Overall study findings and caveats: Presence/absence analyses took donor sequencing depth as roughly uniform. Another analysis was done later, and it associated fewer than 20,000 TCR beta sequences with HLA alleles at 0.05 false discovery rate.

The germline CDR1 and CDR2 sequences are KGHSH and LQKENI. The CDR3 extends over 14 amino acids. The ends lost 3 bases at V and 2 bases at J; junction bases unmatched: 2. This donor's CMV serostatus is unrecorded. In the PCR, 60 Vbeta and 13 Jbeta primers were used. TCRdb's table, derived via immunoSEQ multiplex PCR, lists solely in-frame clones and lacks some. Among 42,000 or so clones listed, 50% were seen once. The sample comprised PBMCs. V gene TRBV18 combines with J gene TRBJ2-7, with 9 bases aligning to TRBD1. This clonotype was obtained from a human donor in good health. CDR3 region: CASSPGQGPYEQYF. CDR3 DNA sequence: TGTGCCAGCTCACCGGGACAGGGACCCTACGAGCAGTACTTC.